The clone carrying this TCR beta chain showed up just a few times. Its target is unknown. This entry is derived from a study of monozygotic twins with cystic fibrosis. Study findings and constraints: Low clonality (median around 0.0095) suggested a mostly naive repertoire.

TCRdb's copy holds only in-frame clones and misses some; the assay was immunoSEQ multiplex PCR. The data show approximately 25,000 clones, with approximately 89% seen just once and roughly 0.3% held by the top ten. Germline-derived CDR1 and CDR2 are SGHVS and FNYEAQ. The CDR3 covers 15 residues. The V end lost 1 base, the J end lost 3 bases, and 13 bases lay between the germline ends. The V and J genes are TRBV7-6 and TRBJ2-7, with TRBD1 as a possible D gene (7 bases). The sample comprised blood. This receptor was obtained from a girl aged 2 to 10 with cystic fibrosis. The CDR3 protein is CASSLGAGGIYEQYF. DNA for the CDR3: TGTGCCAGCAGCTTAGGGGCAGGGGGGATCTACGAGCAGTACTTC.